These T cell receptor beta chains were read from a single sample in a study of beta chain features in type 1 diabetes. Method: immunoSEQ multiplex PCR; TCRdb's copy keeps in-frame clones and lacks some. The sample holds hundreds of thousands of clones, roughly 13% seen once. The sequencing input was naive CD4+ T cells from blood. These receptor sequences come from a man aged 18-30 years with type 1 diabetes. CDR3s include the opening cysteine and the closing phenylalanine or tryptophan. The D gene is left open where the match is weak. Rows give clone size only sometimes, using once, few, many, or a class for an expanded clone.

CDR3 protein	CDR3 DNA	V gene	J gene	CDR3 length	D gene	clone size
CASSYSSGSENEQFF	TGTGCCAGCAGTTACTCGAGCGGGTCAGAGAATGAGCAGTTCTTC	TRBV6-5	TRBJ2-1	15	-	-
CASNDLKQASSYNEQFF	TGTGCCAGCAATGACTTGAAACAGGCTAGCTCCTACAATGAGCAGTTCTTC	TRBV2	TRBJ2-1	17	-	-
CASSYGQGLNQPQHF	TGTGCCAGCAGTTATGGACAGGGGCTCAATCAGCCCCAGCATTTT	TRBV27	TRBJ1-5	15	TRBD1	-
CASSQTGTGTETQYF	TGTGCCAGTAGCCAGACCGGGACAGGGACGGAGACCCAGTACTTC	TRBV19	TRBJ2-5	15	TRBD1	few
CAISVPGAQGYTF	TGTGCCATCAGTGTTCCCGGGGCCCAGGGCTACACCTTC	TRBV10-3	TRBJ1-2	13	-	-
CSSEVSGTDTQYF	TGCAGCTCGGAAGTCTCGGGCACAGATACGCAGTATTTT	TRBV29-1	TRBJ2-3	13	-	few
CASSLESTEAFF	TGTGCCAGCAGCTTAGAGTCTACCGAAGCTTTCTTT	TRBV7-9	TRBJ1-1	12	-	few
CSVEDPDREPINYGYTF	TGCAGCGTTGAAGACCCGGACAGGGAACCTATTAACTATGGCTACACCTTC	TRBV29-1	TRBJ1-2	17	TRBD1	-
CAIGGGSYEQYF	TGTGCCATCGGGGGTGGCTCCTACGAGCAGTACTTC	TRBV10-3	TRBJ2-7	12	-	-
CAISEGTSGGSWNEQFF	TGTGCCATCAGTGAGGGGACTAGCGGGGGTTCTTGGAATGAGCAGTTCTTC	TRBV10-3	TRBJ2-1	17	TRBD2	few
CAWSRTVKQRGFTDTQYF	TGTGCCTGGAGTAGGACAGTGAAACAGCGGGGGTTTACAGATACGCAGTATTTT	TRBV30	TRBJ2-3	18	TRBD2	-
CASSSYLTNEQFF	TGTGCCAGCAGCTCCTACCTCACCAATGAGCAGTTCTTC	TRBV7-3	TRBJ2-1	13	-	-
CASSLSGQGLEAFF	TGTGCCAGCAGCTTATCGGGACAGGGGCTTGAAGCTTTCTTT	TRBV7-3	TRBJ1-1	14	TRBD1	-
CASSLGLAGYSEQFF	TGTGCCAGCAGCTTAGGGCTAGCGGGATATAGTGAGCAGTTCTTC	TRBV13	TRBJ2-1	15	TRBD2	-
CASSRDGYYGYTF	TGTGCCAGCAGCCGGGACGGCTACTATGGCTACACCTTC	TRBV7-9	TRBJ1-2	13	-	-
CAWSTGTGGSEAFF	TGTGCCTGGAGCACCGGGACAGGGGGTAGTGAAGCTTTCTTT	TRBV30	TRBJ1-1	14	TRBD1	once
CAWSVQEVLDTQYF	TGTGCCTGGAGTGTACAGGAGGTCCTAGATACGCAGTATTTT	TRBV30	TRBJ2-3	14	-	few
CASSQDLSQSGGDTQYF	TGCGCCAGCAGCCAAGATTTATCCCAAAGTGGCGGTGATACGCAGTATTTT	TRBV4-1	TRBJ2-3	17	-	few
CASSPVRSSYEQYF	TGTGCCAGCTCACCGGTCAGGAGCTCCTACGAGCAGTACTTC	TRBV18	TRBJ2-7	14	-	few
CAWSVLGLNQPQHF	TGTGCCTGGAGTGTACTGGGCCTCAATCAGCCCCAGCATTTT	TRBV30	TRBJ1-5	14	-	few
CASSWGGSTDTQYF	TGCGCCAGCAGCTGGGGCGGGAGCACAGATACGCAGTATTTT	TRBV5-1	TRBJ2-3	14	-	-
CASSPRTSGVYEQYF	TGTGCCAGCAGCCCCAGGACTAGCGGGGTCTACGAGCAGTACTTC	TRBV7-6	TRBJ2-7	15	TRBD2	-
CASSLTLGDLNYGYTF	TGTGCCAGCAGCTTGACGCTAGGGGATTTAAACTATGGCTACACCTTC	TRBV7-9	TRBJ1-2	16	-	-
CASSRGLARPGGDEQFF	TGTGCCAGCAGCCGAGGACTAGCGCGCCCGGGAGGCGATGAGCAGTTCTTC	TRBV11-2	TRBJ2-1	17	TRBD2	-
CAYREGDSPYTEAFF	TGTGCCTACCGGGAGGGGGACAGTCCGTACACTGAAGCTTTCTTT	TRBV30	TRBJ1-1	15	TRBD1	few
CASSLEQVTEAFF	TGTGCCAGCAGCTTAGAACAGGTCACTGAAGCTTTCTTT	TRBV7-9	TRBJ1-1	13	-	-
CASSPASGGSYEQYF	TGTGCCAGCAGCCCCGCTAGCGGGGGCTCCTACGAGCAGTACTTC	TRBV2	TRBJ2-7	15	TRBD2	few
CASSQGQGAMGGYTF	TGTGCCAGCAGCCAGGGACAGGGGGCGATGGGAGGCTACACCTTC	TRBV28	TRBJ1-2	15	TRBD1	-
CASSRDRVNEKLFF	TGTGCCAGCAGCCGGGACAGGGTAAACGAAAAACTGTTTTTT	TRBV7-2	TRBJ1-4	14	TRBD1	-
CASSSGTGKETQYF	TGCGCCAGCAGCTCAGGGACAGGGAAAGAGACCCAGTACTTC	TRBV5-1	TRBJ2-5	14	TRBD1	-
CASSPPTAGQGGYTF	TGTGCCAGCAGCCCACCGACGGCAGGGCAGGGTGGCTACACCTTC	TRBV28	TRBJ1-2	15	-	few
CAWSGQGEQPQHF	TGTGCCTGGAGTGGGCAGGGGGAACAGCCCCAGCATTTT	TRBV30	TRBJ1-5	13	TRBD1	few
CSVDGTLGTDTEAFF	TGCAGCGTTGACGGAACACTTGGGACGGACACTGAAGCTTTCTTT	TRBV29-1	TRBJ1-1	15	-	-
CASSQEFEKLFF	TGCGCCAGCAGCCAAGAATTTGAAAAACTGTTTTTT	TRBV4-1	TRBJ1-4	12	-	few
CAISESGQSTEAFF	TGTGCCATCAGTGAATCGGGACAGAGCACTGAAGCTTTCTTT	TRBV10-3	TRBJ1-1	14	TRBD1	few
CASSQLGNTEAFF	TGTGCCAGCAGCCAACTGGGTAACACTGAAGCTTTCTTT	TRBV14	TRBJ1-1	13	-	-
CAWSVRQAAEAFF	TGTGCCTGGAGTGTACGTCAGGCGGCTGAAGCTTTCTTT	TRBV30	TRBJ1-1	13	-	-
CASSSRTGGGTEAFF	TGTGCCAGCAGCTCCCGGACAGGGGGAGGCACTGAAGCTTTCTTT	TRBV7-6	TRBJ1-1	15	TRBD1	few
CASSGAGTWGNQPQHF	TGTGCCAGCAGTGGAGCAGGGACCTGGGGCAATCAGCCCCAGCATTTT	TRBV6-1	TRBJ1-5	16	-	-
CASSPGRENYEQYF	TGTGCCAGCAGCCCGGGCAGGGAGAACTACGAGCAGTACTTC	TRBV13	TRBJ2-7	14	-	few
CASSVVQLLGELFF	TGTGCCAGCAGTGTGGTACAGCTTCTCGGGGAGCTGTTTTTT	TRBV6-1	TRBJ2-2	14	-	-